This T cell receptor beta chain is drawn from a study of tissue T cells after allogeneic stem cell transplantation. The CDR3 consists of 13 residues. Germline CDR1 reads SGHRS; CDR2 reads YFSETQ. J gave up 1 base and V 3 bases, and 1 base lay outside the gene matches. The method was immunoSEQ multiplex PCR; TCRdb's version includes in-frame clones alone and lacks a portion of them. The table shows 5,500 to 7,500 clones, with 55% to 75% occurring only once. The sequenced sample was tissue from the stomach, obtained at autopsy. This TCR was sampled from a woman between 18 and 55 years old with breast cancer. The chain couples TRBV5-1 to TRBJ2-7, with 7 bases fitting TRBD1. CDR3 sequence: CASSSDRSYEQYF. For the CDR3, the DNA is TGCGCCAGCAGCTCGGACAGGTCCTACGAGCAGTACTTC.